One sample yielded the 16 T cell receptor beta chains listed below, sequenced in a study of blood T cell repertoires in COVID-19. Profiled with immunoSEQ multiplex PCR; TCRdb holds only in-frame clones, not every one. Of more than 150,000 clones listed, more than 80% are singletons. The sample comprised peripheral blood. These receptors all stem from a human donor in a cohort sampled during active COVID-19.

The chain is built from TRBV5-1 and TRBJ2-7; D perhaps matches TRBD2 (6 bases). The germline gives CDR1 SGHRS, CDR2 YFSETQ. This CDR3 is 13 amino acids long. With 4 bases removed from V and 5 bases from J, the gap between germline ends came to 13 bases. This chain's CDR3 is CASSTTSSDEQYF. The CDR3, as DNA: TGCGCCAGCAGCACAACTTCTAGCGACGAGCAGTACTTC.

In its sample, this clone was seen once. The V call is TRBV6-5, the J call TRBJ1-2, with TRBD1 identical over 8 bases. This CDR3 is 15 amino acids long. V lost 0 bases, J lost 8 bases, and 8 bases stayed unmatched. The V gene's germline CDR1 is MNHEY and CDR2 SVGAGI. The CDR3 DNA follows: TGTGCCAGCAGTTACTCCCCGGGACAGGAAATCGGCTACACCTTC. This gives the protein CASSYSPGQEIGYTF.

This clone occurred once. This chain links TRBV7-8 with TRBJ1-2, with 9 bases aligning to TRBD1. The J segment lost 4 bases and the V segment lost 4 bases, leaving 1 base of the junction unmatched. The CDR3 runs 13 residues. Germline loops: CDR1 SGHVS, CDR2 FQNEAQ. The CDR3 is CASSSGQGYGYTF. CDR3 DNA sequence: TGTGCCAGCAGCTCGGGACAGGGCTATGGCTACACCTTC.

This clone was found once. The rearrangement uses TRBV3-1 (or the pseudogene TRBV3-2) and TRBJ2-5; TRBD2 matches 8 bases. Trimming removed 3 bases from V and 4 bases from J; junction bases left unmatched: 4. This CDR3 spans 14 amino acids. CDR1 LGHDT and CDR2 YNNKEL come from the germline V gene (reference sequence). The CDR3 DNA is TGTGCCAGCAGCCATCGGGGGGGCCTAGAGACCCAGTACTTC. Its translation is CASSHRGGLETQYF.

This chain joins TRBV19 and TRBJ2-7; the D gene is possibly TRBD1 (5 bases). The V and J ends lost 6 bases and 3 bases respectively, with 18 bases between them. The CDR3 has 15 amino acids. The V gene's germline CDR1 is LNHDA and CDR2 SQIVND (reference sequence). CDR3 region: CASRWGHSPNYEQYF. The CDR3, as DNA: TGTGCCAGTAGGTGGGGCCACTCCCCTAACTACGAGCAGTACTTC.

The chain uses TRBV18 and TRBJ2-5; D may be TRBD2 (6 bases). V was pared by 0 bases and J by 2 bases, with 13 bases between. The CDR3 is made up of 16 amino acids. Germline V gene sequence: CDR1 KGHSH, CDR2 LQKENI. In nucleotides, the CDR3 is TGTGCCAGCTCACCACCGGCAGTAGCGGAGCAAGAGACCCAGTACTTC. It specifies CASSPPAVAEQETQYF. Looking up the rest from reference TRBV18 and TRBJ2-5 gives the full variable domain: NAGVMQNPRHLVRRRGQEARLRCSPMKGHSHVYWYRQLPEEGLKFMVYLQKENIIDESGMPKERFSAEFPKEGPSILRIQQVVRGDSAAYFCASSPPAVAEQETQYFGPGTRLLVL.

J is TRBJ1-6 and V is TRBV7-8; D is perhaps TRBD1 (5 bases). V dropped 1 base and J dropped 10 bases, with 14 bases sitting between them. Germline CDR1 reads SGHVS; CDR2 reads FQNEAQ. This CDR3 is built from 15 residues. Here the CDR3 reads CASSLVRGDRSPLHF. The CDR3, as DNA: TGTGCCAGCAGCTTAGTTCGGGGGGATCGGTCACCCCTCCACTTT.

The V call is TRBV29-1, the J call TRBJ2-1; maybe TRBD2 (5 bases). The CDR3 sequence is 12 residues long. Trimming pared 4 bases from V and 3 bases from J, leaving 7 bases between. Germline-derived CDR1 and CDR2 are SQVTM and ANQGSEA. The CDR3 loop is CSVGGSYNEQFF. The CDR3 nucleotides are TGCAGCGTTGGTGGGAGCTACAATGAGCAGTTCTTC.

The chain links TRBV4-1 to TRBJ2-5, with D possibly matching TRBD1 (6 bases). V gave up 2 bases and J gave up 4 bases, with 11 bases separating them. The CDR3 is made up of 14 amino acids. Germline V gene data show CDR1 as MGHRA and CDR2 as YSYEKL. The CDR3 DNA follows: TGCGCCAGCAGCCAACGGACAGTTGGAGAGACCCAGTACTTC. This translates into CASSQRTVGETQYF.

Only one count was recorded for this clone. This chain links TRBV6-5 with TRBJ2-7; 14 bases fit TRBD2. Germline CDR1 is MNHEY and CDR2 is SVGAGI. The CDR3 runs 14 residues. V lost 6 bases, J lost 6 bases, and 4 bases stayed unmatched. CDR3 amino acids: CASSPGLAGGEQYF. CDR3 DNA: TGTGCCAGCAGCCCAGGACTAGCGGGAGGCGAGCAGTACTTC.

The chain recombines TRBV6-2 or TRBV6-3 with TRBJ2-7; 14 nucleotides line up with TRBD2. The V gene end was trimmed by 5 bases and the J gene end by 1 base; junction bases not matched to a gene: 10. The germline V gene has CDR1 MNHEY and CDR2 SVGEGT. The CDR3 totals 18 residues. CDR3 in amino acids: CASSAAGTSGGVSYEQYF. The CDR3 DNA follows: TGTGCCAGCAGTGCTGCCGGGACTAGCGGGGGTGTATCCTACGAGCAGTACTTC.

J is TRBJ1-2 and V is TRBV3-1 (or the pseudogene TRBV3-2); no definite D call. This CDR3 has 15 amino acids. V lost 0 bases to trimming and J lost 8 bases, with 16 bases between them. Germline values: CDR1 LGHDT, CDR2 YNNKEL (reference sequence). CDR3 protein: CASSQDRAGSRGYTF. The CDR3, as DNA: TGTGCCAGCAGCCAAGATCGGGCGGGGTCTCGAGGCTACACCTTC.

The rearrangement links TRBV5-4 to TRBJ2-7, with TRBD1 identical over 7 bases. J gave up 13 bases and V 3 bases, and 10 bases lay outside the gene matches. From germline, CDR1 is SGHNT and CDR2 YYREEE (reference sequence). The CDR3 covers 12 residues. Here the CDR3 DNA reads TGTGCCAGCAGCTCCGACAGGGTTTCCCATTACTTC. Protein product: CASSSDRVSHYF.

The rearrangement links TRBV6-5 to TRBJ1-2, with 9 bases that match TRBD1. Germline V gene sequence: CDR1 MNHEY, CDR2 SVGAGI. J lost 7 bases, V lost 4 bases, and 4 bases had no gene match. This CDR3 contains 13 residues. CDR3 bases: TGTGCCAGCAGTTCCGGGACAGGGCCTGGCTACACCTTC. As protein: CASSSGTGPGYTF.

This clone has just one count. V usage is TRBV4-1 and J usage is TRBJ2-1, with 10 bases matching TRBD1. V lost 6 bases to trimming and J lost 2 bases; unmatched junction nucleotides: 10. This CDR3 is 17 amino acids long. Germline CDR1 reads MGHRA; CDR2 reads YSYEKL. The CDR3 coding sequence is TGCGCCAGCAGTTATCCGGGACAGGGGAAACCCTACAATGAGCAGTTCTTC. Translation gives CASSYPGQGKPYNEQFF.

V gene TRBV20-1 combines with J gene TRBJ1-1, with 7 bases matching TRBD1. Trimming took 4 bases from V and 8 from J; bases not matched to a gene: 7. The CDR3 sequence is 12 residues long. Germline assignment: CDR1 DFQATT and CDR2 SNEGSKA (reference sequence). The CDR3 nucleotides read TGCAGTGCTATTGAAGGACAGGTCGAAGCTTTCTTT. The encoded protein is CSAIEGQVEAFF.